This T cell receptor beta chain was observed in a study of T cells in Graves' hyperthyroidism and ophthalmopathy. Whole-study findings and limits: Ophthalmopathy onset followed model prediction by a median approximately six months. Blood also carried most thyroid clonotypes expanded above 0.001.

Criteria for exclusion of patients were uncontrolled infection, other autoimmune disease, pregnancy or lactation. Together with thyroid ultrasound, orbital computed tomography, serum thyroxine and TRAb, clinical symptoms were used for diagnoses. The source material, RNA transcripts, was used to amplify TCR beta CDR3 regions. Carried out on the TCR CDR3, a first-round RT-PCR used the HTBI primer set. TCRdb analysed the multiplex PCR reads with MiXCR anew, one entry per CDR3 protein. This sample yields around 350,000 distinct CDR3 sequences, of which about 13% are seen a single time; over 8.5% belongs to the top ten. This clonotype was seen repeatedly, ten times or more. Antigen: not known. The sequencing input was blood. This receptor was taken from a woman between 18 and 29 years old with Graves' hyperthyroidism.

CDR3 bases: TGTGCCAGCTCGCGGGACAGGGGAAGCTCTGGAAACACCATATATTTT. It codes for CASSRDRGSSGNTIYF. The chain recombines TRBV18 with TRBJ1-3; 10 nucleotides match TRBD1. V was clipped by 6 bases and J by 0 bases; unmatched bases: 5. Looked up from germline, CDR1 is KGHSH and CDR2 is LQKENI. The CDR3 is 16 amino acids.